The sequence of this T cell receptor beta chain was determined in a study of T-cell memory formation after mild COVID-19. Study background: Clusters were largely donor specific. Study findings and constraints: Some responding clones appeared in pre-infection memory, suggesting cross-reactive memory joined.

TCRdb analysed the 5' RACE reads with MiXCR anew, one entry per CDR3 protein. The table records 400,000 to 500,000 distinct CDR3 sequences, 20% of them present only once. About this clonotype itself: What it binds is unknown.

V was cut by 3 bases and J by 2 bases, with 8 bases left in between. The CDR3 has 13 residues. Per the germline V gene, CDR1 is MNHEY and CDR2 is SMNVEV (reference sequence). The specimen was PBMCs or a T cell subset sorted from them (not recorded which). The chain couples TRBV27 to TRBJ2-7; D remains ambiguous. The TCR sequence derives from an adult woman who had mild COVID-19 (a few samples of this study predate the infection). Cell type and time point are not known. Here the CDR3 DNA reads TGTGCCAGCAGTTTGTTTGGGGCCTACGAGCAGTACTTC. It translates to CASSLFGAYEQYF.